One T cell receptor (beta chain) is described in this entry. Germline values: CDR1 SEHNR, CDR2 FQNEAQ (reference sequence). There are 11 residues in the CDR3. Trimming pared 8 bases from V and 7 bases from J, leaving 11 bases between. This sample stems from a study of T cell changes during pregnancy in multiple sclerosis. Measured with immunoSEQ multiplex PCR; TCRdb has only the in-frame clones, and not every one. The table includes about 42,000 clones, 87% detected once. The V call is TRBV7-9, the J call TRBJ2-5; tentatively, D is TRBD2 (7 bases). This clonotype was sampled from a female donor with multiple sclerosis, enrolled in a pregnancy study. This specimen consisted of CD4+ T cells from peripheral blood mononuclear cells, obtained after pregnancy. Here the CDR3 DNA reads TGTGCCAGCGGGGGGGCGGGGACCCAGTACTTC. Translation gives CASGGAGTQYF. The full variable domain, in which reference TRBV7-9 and TRBJ2-5 provide the parts outside the CDR3, is DTGVSQNPRHKITKRGQNVTFRCDPISEHNRLYWYRQTLGQGPEFLTYFQNEAQLEKSRLLSDRFSAERPKGSFSTLEIQRTEQGDSAMYLCASGGAGTQYFGPGTRLLVL.